This T cell receptor (beta chain) was sequenced in a study of CD8+CD57+ T cells in acquired aplastic anemia. Study-level findings and limits: With respect to CD8+ Simpson's diversity, patients and controls did not differ significantly.

Sequencing was done on patients that had shown CD8+CD57+ cell expansion by flow cytometry. This CDR3 spans 13 amino acids. Germline CDR1 is SGHVS and CDR2 is FQNEAQ. V lost 5 bases and J lost 3, with 10 bases in between. According to the study, genomic DNA was the template for TCR beta VDJ and CDR3 profiling. TCRdb processed the reads anew with MiXCR; each CDR3 protein has one entry. The sample holds roughly 290,000 distinct CDR3 sequences, under 65% seen once. This clonotype was counted ten times or more. Its cognate antigen is unknown. Sequencing input: sorted CD4+, CD8+, or CD8+CD57+ T cells (not recorded which) from PBMCs. This sequence joins TRBV7-8 and TRBJ1-1; D is perhaps TRBD1 (5 bases). The clonotype was recovered from a human donor with aplastic anemia. As DNA, the CDR3 is TGTGCCAGCAGCCCGCAGGGCTACACTGAAGCTTTCTTT. It encodes CASSPQGYTEAFF.